A selection of T cell receptor beta chains follows, all from one sample in a study of cytomegalovirus exposure and HLA in healthy donors. The repertoire was sequenced with immunoSEQ multiplex PCR; TCRdb's copy has only in-frame clones and lacks some. The repertoire holds around 65,000 clones, with less than 65% as singletons. What was sequenced was PBMCs. The receptors come from a man aged 25 to 45 in good health and CMV-seronegative. The CDR3 runs from the conserved cysteine through the conserved F or W. The order of the fields is clone size, D gene, J gene, V gene, CDR3 protein, CDR3 DNA. A D gene is named only where the DNA matches it firmly. Clone size is given for some rows only: seen once, a few or many times, or a class if the clone is expanded.

clone_size: few
d_call: .
j_call: TRBJ2-5
v_call: TRBV6-6
cdr3_aa: CASSYWPEQETQYF
cdr3_nt: TGTGCCAGCAGTTACTGGCCAGAACAAGAGACCCAGTACTTC

clone_size: .
d_call: .
j_call: TRBJ1-5
v_call: TRBV5-1
cdr3_aa: CASSLEEEDSNQPQHF
cdr3_nt: TGCGCCAGCAGCCTGGAGGAGGAGGATAGCAATCAGCCCCAGCATTTT

clone_size: .
d_call: .
j_call: TRBJ1-2
v_call: TRBV18
cdr3_aa: CASSPNHDNNYGYTF
cdr3_nt: TGTGCCAGCTCACCCAATCATGACAACAACTATGGCTACACCTTC

clone_size: .
d_call: TRBD1
j_call: TRBJ2-7
v_call: TRBV9
cdr3_aa: CASSVGADRGLYEQYF
cdr3_nt: TGTGCCAGCAGCGTAGGAGCTGACAGGGGGCTCTACGAGCAGTACTTC

clone_size: .
d_call: .
j_call: TRBJ1-3
v_call: TRBV6-5
cdr3_aa: CASSYRTDSGNTIYF
cdr3_nt: TGTGCCAGCAGTTACCGTACAGACTCTGGAAACACCATATATTTT

clone_size: few
d_call: .
j_call: TRBJ1-5
v_call: TRBV2
cdr3_aa: CASSDSPSFDQPQHF
cdr3_nt: TGTGCCAGCAGTGATAGCCCCAGCTTCGATCAGCCCCAGCATTTT

clone_size: few
d_call: TRBD1
j_call: TRBJ1-1
v_call: TRBV6-1
cdr3_aa: CASSEATGGGTEAFF
cdr3_nt: TGTGCCAGCAGTGAAGCGACAGGGGGTGGCACTGAAGCTTTCTTT

clone_size: .
d_call: .
j_call: TRBJ1-1
v_call: TRBV30
cdr3_aa: CAWSVAVNTEAFF
cdr3_nt: TGTGCCTGGAGTGTAGCGGTGAACACTGAAGCTTTCTTT

clone_size: .
d_call: .
j_call: TRBJ1-4
v_call: TRBV11-2
cdr3_aa: CASSFAGLTNEKLFF
cdr3_nt: TGTGCCAGCAGTTTCGCAGGGTTAACTAATGAAAAACTGTTTTTT

clone_size: .
d_call: TRBD2
j_call: TRBJ2-5
v_call: TRBV10-2
cdr3_aa: CASSDSSGGEETQYF
cdr3_nt: TGCGCCAGCAGTGATTCTAGCGGGGGCGAAGAGACCCAGTACTTC

clone_size: .
d_call: .
j_call: TRBJ2-1
v_call: TRBV30
cdr3_aa: CAWVRYNEQFF
cdr3_nt: TGTGCCTGGGTTCGTTACAATGAGCAGTTCTTC

clone_size: .
d_call: TRBD1
j_call: TRBJ2-7
v_call: TRBV5-4
cdr3_aa: CASSSSDRPFYEQYF
cdr3_nt: TGTGCCAGCAGCTCCTCGGACAGGCCTTTCTACGAGCAGTACTTC

clone_size: .
d_call: TRBD1
j_call: TRBJ1-1
v_call: TRBV19
cdr3_aa: CASSDREKNTEAFF
cdr3_nt: TGTGCCAGTAGTGACAGGGAAAAGAACACTGAAGCTTTCTTT

clone_size: few
d_call: .
j_call: TRBJ2-1
v_call: TRBV6-5
cdr3_aa: CASSPLLRHEQFF
cdr3_nt: TGTGCCAGCAGTCCTTTATTGAGGCATGAGCAGTTCTTC

clone_size: .
d_call: TRBD1
j_call: TRBJ1-4
v_call: TRBV7-9
cdr3_aa: CASSLGDRSNEKLFF
cdr3_nt: TGTGCCAGCAGCTTAGGGGACAGGAGTAATGAAAAACTGTTTTTT

clone_size: few
d_call: TRBD1
j_call: TRBJ2-7
v_call: TRBV7-8
cdr3_aa: CASSIDRVDYEQYF
cdr3_nt: TGTGCCAGCAGCATTGACAGGGTTGACTACGAGCAGTACTTC

clone_size: .
d_call: .
j_call: TRBJ2-3
v_call: TRBV27
cdr3_aa: CASSSGLGTDTQYF
cdr3_nt: TGTGCCAGCAGTTCGGGTCTAGGCACAGATACGCAGTATTTT

clone_size: few
d_call: TRBD1
j_call: TRBJ2-1
v_call: TRBV7-2
cdr3_aa: CASSINDRGTYNEQFF
cdr3_nt: TGTGCCAGCAGCATAAACGACAGGGGTACCTACAATGAGCAGTTCTTC

clone_size: .
d_call: .
j_call: TRBJ2-5
v_call: TRBV6-5
cdr3_aa: CASSYGGARGETQYF
cdr3_nt: TGTGCCAGCAGTTATGGGGGGGCAAGGGGAGAGACCCAGTACTTC

clone_size: .
d_call: TRBD1
j_call: TRBJ1-3
v_call: TRBV5-1
cdr3_aa: CASSPEGGRDTIYF
cdr3_nt: TGCGCCAGCAGCCCCGAAGGGGGCCGTGACACCATATATTTT

clone_size: .
d_call: TRBD1
j_call: TRBJ2-7
v_call: TRBV9
cdr3_aa: CASSAGTGTGSYEQYF
cdr3_nt: TGTGCCAGCAGCGCGGGGACCGGGACAGGCTCCTACGAGCAGTACTTC

clone_size: .
d_call: TRBD2
j_call: TRBJ2-7
v_call: TRBV4-1
cdr3_aa: CASSGLAGDTYEQYF
cdr3_nt: TGCGCCAGCAGCGGACTAGCGGGGGACACCTACGAGCAGTACTTC

clone_size: .
d_call: TRBD1
j_call: TRBJ1-1
v_call: TRBV18
cdr3_aa: CASSPRGQGTEAFF
cdr3_nt: TGTGCCAGCTCACCACGTGGACAGGGCACTGAAGCTTTCTTT

clone_size: .
d_call: TRBD1
j_call: TRBJ2-2
v_call: TRBV7-2
cdr3_aa: CASSPEERGLKLFF
cdr3_nt: TGTGCCAGCAGCCCAGAGGAGAGGGGGCTTAAGCTGTTTTTT

clone_size: .
d_call: .
j_call: TRBJ1-2
v_call: TRBV10-3
cdr3_aa: CAISDGGVGYGYTF
cdr3_nt: TGTGCCATCAGTGACGGGGGTGTGGGCTATGGCTACACCTTC

clone_size: .
d_call: TRBD1
j_call: TRBJ1-6
v_call: TRBV30
cdr3_aa: CAWENTGVSPLHF
cdr3_nt: TGTGCCTGGGAAAACACAGGGGTTTCACCCCTCCACTTT

clone_size: .
d_call: .
j_call: TRBJ1-4
v_call: TRBV6-7
cdr3_aa: CASSYSEAREKLFF
cdr3_nt: TGTGCCAGCAGTTACTCCGAAGCACGCGAAAAACTGTTTTTT

clone_size: .
d_call: .
j_call: TRBJ2-5
v_call: TRBV15
cdr3_aa: CATSRAATRLEETQYF
cdr3_nt: TGTGCCACCAGCAGAGCCGCTACTAGGTTAGAAGAGACCCAGTACTTC

clone_size: .
d_call: .
j_call: TRBJ2-7
v_call: TRBV7-9
cdr3_aa: CASSRGREQYF
cdr3_nt: TGTGCCAGCAGCAGAGGTCGGGAGCAGTACTTC